The entry that follows covers one T cell receptor (beta chain) sequence. The antigen remains unidentified. The time point was: patch test 3, about 24 weeks after DPC sensitization. As for treatment: therapeutic diphenylcyclopropenone sensitization with weekly scalp DPC. The source of the sample is a study of human T cells and chemical hapten exposure. Findings and limits, study-wide: Unchanged with DPC sensitization were TCRs above 1 in 1000 frequency.

The CDR3 runs 19 residues. Per the germline V gene, CDR1 is SGHTA and CDR2 is FQGNSA. The V segment lost 6 bases and the J segment 0 bases; nucleotides outside the gene matches: 17. TCRdb processed the RACE reads anew with MiXCR; each CDR3 protein has one entry. The table shows approximately 97,000 distinct CDR3 sequences, with around 25% occurring only once. The sequencing here drew on whole blood, taken in connection with sensitization to the hapten diphenylcyclopropenone (DPC). V gene TRBV7-2 combines with J gene TRBJ2-1, with 7 bases fitting TRBD1. This receptor was identified in a middle-aged man with alopecia areata. Some clones in this sample may be carry-over from other donors' samples. The CDR3 sequence: CASRPGTASEKSSYNEQFF. In DNA form, the CDR3 reads TGTGCCAGCAGACCAGGGACAGCTTCGGAAAAGAGCTCCTACAATGAGCAGTTCTTC.